This T cell receptor (beta chain) was retrieved from a study of long-term antiretroviral therapy in people with HIV. This clone is large by share. This CDR3 is 15 amino acids long. Trimming stripped 0 bases from V and 7 bases from J, with 13 bases between. From germline, CDR1 is SGDLS and CDR2 YYNGEE. Researchers report immunoSEQ v3.0 was run at survey level. TCRdb's copy holds only in-frame clones and misses some; the assay was immunoSEQ multiplex PCR. This sample has roughly 18,000 clones; 78% occur once, and the top ten carry roughly 13%. The source is a woman between 45 and 60 years old with HIV. The source was unsorted PBMCs, collected 0.3 years after starting antiretroviral therapy. This chain uses TRBV9 with TRBJ1-4; D uncertain. The CDR3 DNA reads TGTGCCAGCAGCGTAGAGGGAGGGAAGGGTGAAAAACTGTTTTTT. It yields the protein CASSVEGGKGEKLFF. Drawing the rest from reference TRBV9 and TRBJ1-4, the complete variable domain is DSGVTQTPKHLITATGQRVTLRCSPRSGDLSVYWYQQSLDQGLQFLIQYYNGEERAKGNILERFSAQQFPDLHSELNLSSLELGDSALYFCASSVEGGKGEKLFFGSGTQLSVL.